The next 28 T cell receptor beta chains were all read from a single sample in a study of CD8 T cells in Susac syndrome (dated by TCRdb to 2018 to 2020). The method behind the library was the immunoSEQ multiplex PCR assay. RNA was extracted using the RNeasy kit, and 0.5 to 1 microgram was reverse transcribed with random hexamers. TCRdb reanalyzed the raw reads on its own, using fastp at Q25 for trimming and MiXCR for clone calling, and kept in-frame beta chains. When rows share a CDR3 protein, they turn into one entry using the most common DNA and genes. A total of about 440,000 distinct CDR3 sequences appear in this sample, more than 80% of them only once. The ten biggest clones cover 0.12% of the sample. Sequenced input: CD8+ T cells from PBMCs. These receptors originate from a human donor with multiple sclerosis.

This clonotype was counted a few times. The genes are TRBV7-9 and TRBJ2-7, with 9 bases that match TRBD2. Germline V CDR1 and CDR2: SEHNR, FQNEAQ (reference sequence). Trimming cost V 5 bases and J 3 bases; bases outside gene matches: 11. The CDR3 has 16 residues. In nucleotides, the CDR3 is TGTGCCAGCAGCGGGCTAGCGGGAAATAAGCACTACGAGCAGTACTTC. Translation: CASSGLAGNKHYEQYF.

The chain uses TRBV7-9 and TRBJ2-5; D is undetermined. Germline-derived CDR1 and CDR2 are SEHNR and FQNEAQ (reference sequence). This CDR3 is 15 amino acids long. Trimming left V 4 bases short and J 4 bases short, with 16 bases between. The CDR3 here is CASSSSDGQRETQYF. The CDR3 bases are TGTGCCAGCAGCTCTTCGGACGGGCAGAGAGAGACCCAGTACTTC.

The rearrangement uses TRBV25-1 and TRBJ2-2; no reliable D call. Germline V lookup: CDR1 MGHDK, CDR2 SYGVNS. V lost 2 bases, J lost 0 bases, and 10 bases lay in between. The CDR3 has 16 amino acids. The CDR3: CASSELGITNTGELFF. As DNA, the CDR3 is TGTGCCAGCAGTGAACTAGGCATAACGAACACCGGGGAGCTGTTTTTT.

CDR3 in amino acids: CASSYSFLAGAGETQYF. CDR3 nucleotide sequence: TGTGCCAGCAGTTACTCGTTCTTAGCGGGGGCTGGGGAGACCCAGTACTTC. This chain joins TRBV6-5 and TRBJ2-5, with TRBD2 identical over 9 bases. J was trimmed by 5 bases and V by 0 bases; bases with no gene match: 10. The CDR3 extends over 17 amino acids. CDR1 MNHEY and CDR2 SVGAGI come from the germline V gene.

This chain joins TRBV27 and TRBJ2-7; unclear D gene. CDR1 is MNHEY and CDR2 is SMNVEV in the germline V gene (reference sequence). Trimming cost V 9 bases and J 2 bases, with 17 bases left between them. The CDR3 is made up of 14 amino acids. The DNA for the CDR3 is TGTGCCAGTCCCACGGTGGACGGCGCCTACGAGCAGTACTTC. As protein: CASPTVDGAYEQYF.

The V and J genes are TRBV27 and TRBJ1-4; 10 bases fit TRBD1. The junction had 2 bases not matched to a gene; V was cut back by 8 bases and J by 5 bases. Germline V gene data show CDR1 as MNHEY and CDR2 as SMNVEV (reference sequence). The CDR3 has 13 residues. CDR3 amino acids: CASQGQGNEKLFF. As DNA, the CDR3 is TGTGCCAGCCAGGGACAGGGGAATGAAAAACTGTTTTTT.

In its sample, this clonotype was seen a few times. The CDR3 is CASSVGQGPYEQYF. The CDR3 DNA reads as TGTGCCAGCAGCGTGGGACAGGGGCCCTACGAGCAGTACTTC. The genes are TRBV7-6 and TRBJ2-7; TRBD1 matches 10 bases. The germline gives CDR1 SGHVS, CDR2 FNYEAQ. V dropped 5 bases and J dropped 2; count of bases not matched to a gene: 3. The CDR3 loop spans 14 amino acids. Drawing the rest from reference TRBV7-6 and TRBJ2-7, the complete variable domain is GAGVSQSPRYKVTKRGQDVALRCDPISGHVSLYWYRQALGQGPEFLTYFNYEAQQDKSGLPNDRFSAERPEGSISTLTIQRTEQRDSAMYRCASSVGQGPYEQYFGPGTRLTVT.

The chain uses TRBV6-1 and TRBJ2-7; TRBD2 aligns across 8 bases. J gave up 5 bases and V 6 bases, and 15 bases lay outside the gene matches. CDR1 is MNHNS and CDR2 is SASEGT in the germline V gene. The CDR3 has 16 residues. The CDR3 loop reads CASRTLLAGNSDEQYF. CDR3 DNA: TGTGCCAGCAGAACTTTGTTAGCGGGAAACTCGGACGAGCAGTACTTC.

The chain carries TRBV20-1 and TRBJ2-1, with D uncertain. The V end was cut by 0 bases, the J end by 7 bases, with 16 bases between. The CDR3 runs 15 residues. Germline CDR1 is DFQATT and CDR2 is SNEGSKA (reference sequence). CDR3 protein: CSARDYPAPDNEQFF. CDR3 coding DNA: TGCAGTGCTAGAGACTATCCCGCCCCGGATAATGAGCAGTTCTTC.

The CDR3 here is CASSYGTESGNEQFF. The CDR3 nucleotides read TGCGCCAGCAGTTACGGGACCGAAAGTGGCAATGAGCAGTTCTTC. This chain connects TRBV5-1 to TRBJ2-1; D is perhaps TRBD1 or TRBD2 (5 bases each). Looked up from germline, CDR1 is SGHRS and CDR2 is YFSETQ. The CDR3 is made up of 15 amino acids. V was cut by 5 bases and J by 6 bases, with 18 bases left in between.

This sequence joins TRBV6-1 and TRBJ2-7, with TRBD1 identical over 7 bases. J gave up 4 bases and V 6 bases, and 6 bases lay outside the gene matches. There are 13 residues in the CDR3. The germline gives CDR1 MNHNS, CDR2 SASEGT. The CDR3 region has the DNA TGTGCCAGCAGACCCCCGGACAGGTACGAGCAGTACTTC. Its protein is CASRPPDRYEQYF.

The V and J genes are TRBV4-1 and TRBJ1-3, with a possible D match to TRBD1 (6 bases). With 3 bases removed from V and 3 bases from J, the gap between germline ends came to 12 bases. The CDR3 loop spans 15 amino acids. CDR1 is MGHRA and CDR2 is YSYEKL in the germline V gene. The CDR3 sequence is CASSQGRGFGNTIYF. For the CDR3, the DNA is TGCGCCAGCAGCCAGGGGAGGGGGTTTGGAAACACCATATATTTT.

V is TRBV27 and J is TRBJ1-1, with 7 bases aligning to TRBD1. CDR3 length: 16 residues. Trimming at V came to 0 bases and at J to 2 bases, leaving 6 bases not matched to a gene. Germline CDR1 is MNHEY and CDR2 is SMNVEV (reference sequence). The CDR3 loop is CASSLSLAGGNTEAFF. The CDR3 nucleotides are TGTGCCAGCAGTTTATCCTTAGCAGGGGGTAACACTGAAGCTTTCTTT.

The V call is TRBV12-3 or TRBV12-4, the J call TRBJ2-7; no clear D gene. Trimming pared 6 bases from V and 2 bases from J, leaving 11 bases between. The CDR3 spans 13 residues. CDR3 loop: CASSLGNTYEQYF. CDR3 DNA: TGTGCCAGCAGCCTAGGGAACACCTACGAGCAGTACTTC.

The rearrangement uses TRBV27 and TRBJ2-1, with TRBD2 identical over 8 bases. Germline trimming cut 4 bases from V and 9 bases from J; bases unmatched to any gene: 20. The CDR3 loop spans 18 amino acids. CDR1 MNHEY and CDR2 SMNVEV come from the germline V gene (reference sequence). Here the CDR3 reads CASSSLITLAAHEGEQFF. The CDR3 DNA follows: TGTGCCAGCAGTTCCCTAATTACACTAGCGGCTCACGAAGGTGAGCAGTTCTTC.

This chain links TRBV7-2 with TRBJ2-7; a weak D match, TRBD1 (6 bases). The CDR3 loop spans 15 amino acids. Trimming stripped 1 base from V and 2 bases from J, with 12 bases between. CDR1 is SGHTA, CDR2 FQGNSA, per germline. The CDR3 sequence is CASSLGTVTPYEQYF. CDR3 nucleotide sequence: TGTGCCAGCAGCTTAGGGACAGTTACACCCTACGAGCAGTACTTC.

The genes are TRBV6-1 and TRBJ2-3; D is unclear. Germline V gene data show CDR1 as MNHNS and CDR2 as SASEGT. The CDR3 is 16 residues long. Trimming removed 0 bases from V and 2 bases from J, with 12 bases in between. CDR3 loop: CASSEALRVFTDTQYF. Here the CDR3 DNA reads TGTGCCAGCAGTGAAGCGCTTCGGGTTTTCACAGATACGCAGTATTTT.

V gene TRBV14 combines with J gene TRBJ2-1; a weak D match, TRBD1 (5 bases). V was cut by 4 bases and J by 5 bases, with 18 bases left in between. This CDR3 region has 16 residues. Looked up from germline, CDR1 is SGHDN and CDR2 is FVKESK. As DNA, the CDR3 is TGTGCCAGCAGCCCCAAGTCAGGGTACCTAGACAATGAGCAGTTCTTC. This encodes CASSPKSGYLDNEQFF.

The V and J genes are TRBV9 and TRBJ2-1; 9 nucleotides match TRBD1. The germline V gene encodes CDR1 SGDLS and CDR2 YYNGEE. CDR3 length: 13 amino acids. After removal of 0 bases from V and 15 bases from J, the junction contained 7 bases not matched to a gene. The DNA of the CDR3 is TGTGCCAGCAGCGTAGGTTCTAGGACAGGGGTGTTCTTC. It translates to CASSVGSRTGVFF.

V gene TRBV5-6 combines with J gene TRBJ2-6; TRBD1 agrees at 9 bases. The trim removed 3 bases at V and 2 bases at J, leaving 6 bases unmatched. CDR3 length: 17 amino acids. Germline V gives CDR1 SGHDT, CDR2 YYEEEE. CDR3 sequence reads: CASSSGQGWAGANVLTF. The DNA of the CDR3 is TGTGCCAGCAGCTCCGGACAGGGGTGGGCTGGGGCCAACGTCCTGACTTTC.

The CDR3 DNA sequence: TGTGCCAGCACCGCGACAGGGGCCTACAATGAGCAGTTCTTC. It codes for CASTATGAYNEQFF. The chain joins TRBV27 to TRBJ2-1; 8 bases are a match to TRBD1. Trimming cost V 7 bases and J 2 bases; bases outside gene matches: 4. This CDR3 region has 14 residues. Per germline, CDR1 MNHEY and CDR2 SMNVEV (reference sequence).

This chain links TRBV2 with TRBJ2-2, with 11 positions matching TRBD2. The CDR3 has 18 amino acids. The V gene end was trimmed by 7 bases and the J gene end by 1 base; junction bases not matched to a gene: 11. Germline CDR1 is SNHLY and CDR2 is FYNNEI. The CDR3 sequence: CASKHLPSGGRNTGELFF. The CDR3 region has the DNA TGTGCCAGCAAACATTTGCCTAGCGGGGGGCGGAACACCGGGGAGCTGTTTTTT.

The genes are TRBV27 and TRBJ2-1; D not resolved. This CDR3 spans 11 amino acids. Looked up from germline, CDR1 is MNHEY and CDR2 is SMNVEV (reference sequence). V was clipped by 5 bases and J by 6 bases, with 5 bases between them. The CDR3 sequence is CASSAINEQFF. Here the CDR3 DNA reads TGTGCCAGCAGTGCGATCAATGAGCAGTTCTTC.

V usage is TRBV12-5 and J usage is TRBJ2-2; D is ambiguous. Germline V gene sequence: CDR1 LGHNT, CDR2 FRNRAP. V lost 2 bases, J lost 5 bases, and 6 bases lay in between. CDR3 length: 13 residues. CDR3 protein: CASGLPVTGELFF. The CDR3 nucleotides are TGTGCTAGTGGTTTGCCGGTGACCGGGGAGCTGTTTTTT.

The chain joins TRBV20-1 to TRBJ2-7; D gene ambiguous. V lost 0 bases to trimming and J lost 2 bases, with 14 bases between them. Germline values: CDR1 DFQATT, CDR2 SNEGSKA (reference sequence). The CDR3 runs to 15 residues. Here the CDR3 reads CSARDFSDSTYEQYF. The DNA for the CDR3 is TGCAGTGCTAGAGATTTTTCAGACTCGACCTACGAGCAGTACTTC.

This chain links TRBV7-2 with TRBJ2-1, with 7 bases fitting TRBD2. The CDR3 runs 16 residues. The V gene end was trimmed by 5 bases and the J gene end by 3 bases; junction bases not matched to a gene: 10. Germline V lookup: CDR1 SGHTA, CDR2 FQGNSA. The CDR3 DNA follows: TGTGCCAGCAGCCACACGGGGGGAACATACTACAATGAGCAGTTCTTC. Its protein is CASSHTGGTYYNEQFF.

The chain couples TRBV4-1 to TRBJ1-1, with D tentatively TRBD1 (5 bases). CDR1 is MGHRA and CDR2 is YSYEKL in the germline V gene. V lost 0 bases, J lost 6 bases, and 14 bases lay in between. This CDR3 has 15 amino acids. CDR3 bases: TGCGCCAGCAGCCAAGATCCAACTGGGGCAGCTGAAGCTTTCTTT. This sequence encodes CASSQDPTGAAEAFF.

The chain links TRBV6-5 to TRBJ2-2; D is perhaps TRBD2 (6 bases). Germline V gene data show CDR1 as MNHEY and CDR2 as SVGAGI. V was clipped by 2 bases and J by 1 base, with 11 bases between them. The CDR3 is 16 amino acids. The CDR3 DNA sequence: TGTGCCAGCAGTTACGGGTTCGGGGGGAACACCGGGGAGCTGTTTTTT. This sequence encodes CASSYGFGGNTGELFF.